The 13 T cell receptor beta chains below all came from one sample that was sequenced in a study of cytomegalovirus exposure and HLA in healthy donors (dated by TCRdb to between 2016 and 2019). Libraries were built with the immunoSEQ multiplex PCR assay. The multiplex PCR relied on a mix of 60 forward primers for TCR Vbeta segments and 13 reverse primers for TCR Jbeta segments. This immuneACCESS table, as held by TCRdb, lists in-frame sequences with V and J called but not all clones. Of the missing ones, under half trace to an unresolved V gene in checked studies; the others have no known cause. The sample records some 150,000 clones, about 75% of which are singletons. About 3.1% of the sample lies in the top ten. The sequenced sample was PBMCs. Every receptor here comes from a man aged 35-49 years in good health and CMV-seronegative.

This clone was recorded once. The CDR3 DNA follows: TGCGCCAGCACCCTCAAGGGGGAAAGGGGCCAAGAGACCCAGTACTTC. The encoded protein is CASTLKGERGQETQYF. The V call is TRBV4-3, the J call TRBJ2-5, with D possibly matching TRBD1 (6 bases). V lost 7 bases and J lost 1, with 19 bases in between. Per germline, CDR1 LGHNA and CDR2 YSLEER. There are 16 residues in the CDR3.

This clone appeared a few times. This chain uses TRBV4-3 with TRBJ2-7; TRBD1 might be the D (5 bases). There are 14 residues in the CDR3. Trimming removed 1 base at V and 2 bases at J, with 9 bases between. CDR1 LGHNA and CDR2 YSLEER come from the germline V gene. The CDR3 coding sequence is TGCGCCAGCAGCCAAGCTCAGGGCCCCTACGAGCAGTACTTC. This gives the protein CASSQAQGPYEQYF.

This clone has just one count. The chain recombines TRBV12-5 with TRBJ2-2; TRBD1 might be the D (5 bases). The CDR3 covers 18 residues. CDR1 LGHNT and CDR2 FRNRAP come from the germline V gene. V gave up 0 bases and J gave up 0 bases, with 14 bases separating them. The CDR3 here is CASGLVGRGRANTGELFF. CDR3 bases: TGTGCTAGTGGTTTGGTAGGCCGTGGCAGGGCGAACACCGGGGAGCTGTTTTTT.

V usage is TRBV5-4 and J usage is TRBJ1-2, with TRBD1 matching 8 bases. V was clipped by 0 bases and J by 0 bases; unmatched bases: 1. The CDR3 length is 15 residues. Germline values: CDR1 SGHNT, CDR2 YYREEE (reference sequence). The CDR3 sequence: CASSLAQGANYGYTF. The DNA for the CDR3 is TGTGCCAGCAGCTTGGCACAGGGGGCTAACTATGGCTACACCTTC.

This sequence joins TRBV9 and TRBJ1-2, with 10 bases matching TRBD1. The CDR3 is made up of 15 amino acids. Trimming at V came to 3 bases and at J to 5 bases, leaving 7 bases not matched to a gene. CDR1 SGDLS and CDR2 YYNGEE come from the germline V gene. DNA for the CDR3: TGTGCCAGCAGCGGATCGACAGGGGGCATATATGGCTACACCTTC. It yields the protein CASSGSTGGIYGYTF.

The V and J genes are TRBV11-2 and TRBJ1-2; D is unclear. This CDR3 spans 14 amino acids. Per the germline V gene, CDR1 is SGHAT and CDR2 is FQNNGV. Trimming pared 2 bases from V and 4 bases from J, leaving 11 bases between. The CDR3 DNA sequence: TGTGCCAGCAGCTTAACCGGGGTCGGCTATGGCTACACCTTC. Its translation is CASSLTGVGYGYTF.

The chain uses TRBV4-3 and TRBJ2-3; 11 nucleotides align to TRBD2. Germline CDR1 reads LGHNA; CDR2 reads YSLEER. The CDR3 spans 16 residues. V gave up 4 bases and J gave up 2 bases; unmatched junction bases: 5. The CDR3: CASSPGTSGSTDTQYF. CDR3 nucleotide sequence: TGCGCCAGCAGCCCAGGGACTAGCGGATCCACAGATACGCAGTATTTT.

This chain connects TRBV30 to TRBJ2-7; D possibly corresponds to TRBD2 (6 bases). Germline CDR1 reads GTSNPN; CDR2 reads SVGIG (reference sequence). The V and J ends lost 6 bases and 6 bases respectively, with 18 bases between them. The CDR3 covers 13 residues. The CDR3, as DNA: TGTGCCTGCGGGCGGGGTATGGGTCTCGAGCAGTACTTC. This encodes CACGRGMGLEQYF. Based on the CDR3 plus reference TRBV30 and TRBJ2-7, the full variable domain is SQTIHQWPATLVQPVGSPLSLECTVEGTSNPNLYWYRQAAGRGLQLLFYSVGIGQISSEVPQNLSASRPQDRQFILSSKKLLLSDSGFYLCACGRGMGLEQYFGPGTRLTVT.

DNA of the CDR3: TGTGCCAGTAGTCTCCCGGGATGGGAGCTCGAGCAGTACTTC. Protein sequence: CASSLPGWELEQYF. This sequence joins TRBV19 and TRBJ2-7, with D possibly being TRBD2 (5 bases). This CDR3 is 14 amino acids long. Trimming left V 5 bases short and J 6 bases short, with 17 bases between. CDR1 and CDR2 (germline): LNHDA, SQIVND (reference sequence).

The V and J genes are TRBV2 and TRBJ1-3; D not resolved. CDR1 and CDR2 from the germline V gene are SNHLY and FYNNEI. The CDR3 is 12 residues long. V dropped 6 bases and J dropped 3 bases, with 6 bases sitting between them. This CDR3 is CASSPRGNTIYF. The CDR3 DNA sequence: TGTGCCAGCAGCCCCCGTGGAAACACCATATATTTT.

This clone was seen only once. This rearrangement joins TRBV4-1 to TRBJ2-1, with a possible D match to TRBD2 (7 bases). Trimming left V 4 bases short and J 10 bases short, with 26 bases between. Germline V gene data show CDR1 as MGHRA and CDR2 as YSYEKL. CDR3 length: 17 amino acids. The DNA of the CDR3 is TGCGCCAGCAGCCCATCTATGAGCGCGGGGGAAACAGGGGAGCAGTTCTTC. Encoded protein: CASSPSMSAGETGEQFF.

The V gene is TRBV29-1, the J gene TRBJ2-7; 11 nucleotides line up with TRBD2. There are 15 residues in the CDR3. Germline lookup yields CDR1 SQVTM and CDR2 ANQGSEA. Trimming took 3 bases from V and 8 from J; bases not matched to a gene: 12. The CDR3 loop is CSVDSLAGGPLKQYF. The CDR3 nucleotides read TGCAGCGTTGATTCCTTAGCGGGGGGGCCTTTAAAGCAGTACTTC.

The V call is TRBV5-6, the J call TRBJ1-2; D perhaps matches TRBD1 (6 bases). Germline V gene lookup returns CDR1 SGHDT and CDR2 YYEEEE. The CDR3 is 13 amino acids. V lost 4 bases and J lost 2, with 9 bases in between. For the CDR3, the DNA is TGTGCCAGCAGCACTGGACAGAACTATGGCTACACCTTC. It is translated as CASSTGQNYGYTF.